Shown below are 9 T cell receptor beta chains from a single sample sequenced in a study of blood T cell repertoires in COVID-19 (dated by TCRdb to the early 2020s). Library prep was done by the immunoSEQ multiplex PCR assay. As stored in TCRdb, this immuneACCESS dataset retains in-frame rearrangements with V and J assigned. A fraction of the clones does not appear; measured against another copy, unresolved V genes explain less than half of the discrepancy, and the remainder lacks a known reason. The sample records about 230,000 clones, under 90% of which are singletons. The leading ten clones occupy around 15% of the sample. Sequencing used PBMCs or T cells enriched from blood (not recorded which). The origin of the receptors is a man aged 18 to 30 who had recovered from COVID-19.

The CDR3 loop is CASSAGQALNTEAFF. CDR3 nucleotides: TGTGCCAGTAGTGCGGGCCAGGCATTGAACACTGAAGCTTTCTTT. V is TRBV19 and J is TRBJ1-1; D call uncertain. The germline V gene encodes CDR1 LNHDA and CDR2 SQIVND (reference sequence). The CDR3 loop spans 15 amino acids. Trimming took 5 bases from V and 0 from J, leaving 13 bases between them.

The chain uses TRBV28 and TRBJ2-2; D uncertain. Germline V gene sequence: CDR1 MDHEN, CDR2 SYDVKM. The V end lost 4 bases, the J end lost 2 bases, and 8 bases lay between the germline ends. This CDR3 has 14 residues. The DNA for the CDR3 is TGTGCCAGCAGTTCCCCAGGTAACACCGGGGAGCTGTTTTTT. Its protein product is CASSSPGNTGELFF.

The V and J genes are TRBV7-8 and TRBJ1-2; 7 bases map to TRBD1. CDR1 and CDR2 (germline): SGHVS, FQNEAQ. The CDR3 totals 15 residues. V was pared by 4 bases and J by 2 bases, with 7 bases of the junction left unmatched. CDR3 protein: CASSYGTASNYGYTF. The CDR3 nucleotides are TGTGCCAGCAGCTATGGGACAGCCAGCAACTATGGCTACACCTTC. Combining the CDR3 with reference TRBV7-8 and TRBJ1-2 gives the whole variable domain GAGVSQSPRYKVAKRGQDVALRCDPISGHVSLFWYQQALGQGPEFLTYFQNEAQLDKSGLPSDRFFAERPEGSVSTLKIQRTQQEDSAVYLCASSYGTASNYGYTFGSGTRLTVV.

The J gene is TRBJ2-7, the V gene TRBV27; possible D gene TRBD2, 6 bases. Trimming left V 6 bases short and J 1 base short, with 13 bases between. CDR3 length equals 14 residues. The germline CDR1 and CDR2 sequences are MNHEY and SMNVEV (reference sequence). For the CDR3, the DNA is TGTGCCAGCAGCGACTCTGGAGGGTCCTACGAGCAGTACTTC. Translation gives CASSDSGGSYEQYF.

There are a few counts of this clone. The J gene is TRBJ1-1, the V gene TRBV7-2, with 9 bases fitting TRBD1. This CDR3 has 14 residues. After removal of 4 bases from V and 10 bases from J, the junction contained 10 bases not matched to a gene. CDR1 is SGHTA, CDR2 FQGNSA, per germline. CDR3 sequence reads: CASSWDRELTGAFF. CDR3 DNA: TGTGCCAGCAGCTGGGACAGGGAATTAACGGGAGCTTTCTTT.

The gene calls are TRBV5-4 and TRBJ1-1; weak D call: TRBD1 (6 bases). This CDR3 contains 15 residues. V lost 2 bases to trimming and J lost 5 bases, with 16 bases between them. CDR1 and CDR2 (germline): SGHNT, YYREEE (reference sequence). The CDR3 nucleotides read TGTGCCAGCAGCTTCCCCGGGGGGGCGCTGACTGAAGCTTTCTTT. Protein product: CASSFPGGALTEAFF.

The table lists this clone with a few counts. The chain carries TRBV9 and TRBJ2-7, with TRBD1 matching 9 bases. Trimming cost V 2 bases and J 4 bases; bases outside gene matches: 13. The CDR3 length is 17 residues. Germline V CDR1 and CDR2: SGDLS, YYNGEE. In DNA, the CDR3 is TGTGCCAGCAGCGTCAGCCTCCCGGGACAGGGTGGGTACGAGCAGTACTTC. Protein: CASSVSLPGQGGYEQYF.

The V and J genes are TRBV7-2 and TRBJ1-2; D is ambiguous. The CDR3 spans 12 residues. Between the trimmed V and J ends, which lost 5 bases and 4 bases, there was a span of 8 bases. In germline, CDR1 is SGHTA, CDR2 FQGNSA. The CDR3 coding sequence is TGTGCCAGCAGCCGGGGAAGCTATGGCTACACCTTC. Its protein is CASSRGSYGYTF.

The chain is built from TRBV7-9 and TRBJ2-7, with TRBD2 matching over 11 bases. The V gene end was trimmed by 5 bases and the J gene end by 2 bases; junction bases not matched to a gene: 11. The CDR3 covers 17 residues. Per the germline V gene, CDR1 is SEHNR and CDR2 is FQNEAQ (reference sequence). The CDR3 here is CASSRTIAGGRTYEQYF. The DNA of the CDR3 is TGTGCCAGCAGCCGGACCATAGCGGGAGGGAGAACCTACGAGCAGTACTTC.